This TCR beta chain was sequenced in a study of blood T cell repertoires in COVID-19. Study-level information: T cells, B-cell-depleted T cells, or PBMCs supplied cDNA or gDNA.

Original processing methods: From reference gene primer amplification, estimates of nucleated cell counts were derived. Produced via immunoSEQ multiplex PCR; TCRdb's table is partial and in-frame only. The V and J calls and clone size were taken over from that table, and D and trimming were inferred from the DNA. Of about 100,000 clones detected, approximately 92% appear once; the ten largest clones hold approximately 5.8%. The sample was peripheral blood. The sequence was collected from a man aged 50 or older with active COVID-19.

CDR3 region: CASSDRGRETQYF. Written as DNA, the CDR3 is TGTGCCAGTAGCGACAGGGGGCGGGAGACCCAGTACTTC. V and J are TRBV19 and TRBJ2-5; 10 nucleotides align to TRBD1. Trimming took 6 bases from V and 5 from J; bases not matched to a gene: 3. The CDR3 loop spans 13 amino acids. From germline, CDR1 is LNHDA and CDR2 SQIVND (reference sequence).